This record looks at one T cell receptor beta chain sequence and its context. The antigen remains undetermined. The record originates from a study of cytomegalovirus exposure and HLA in healthy donors. General study results and limits: Sequencing likely produced, as an artifact, a cluster of highly shared sequence variants. In vitro confirmation showed a few CMV-associated chains to be CMV antigen specific. Available immune exposure information was restricted to CMV serostatus only.

It was with 60 Vbeta and 13 Jbeta primers that the PCR ran. Profiling relied on immunoSEQ multiplex PCR, and the TCRdb table lists in-frame clones only, not all of them. Among about 200,000 clones, 79% were seen once, and the ten largest hold around 1.4%. V was pared by 1 base and J by 6 bases, with 15 bases between. The CDR3 covers 14 residues. The V gene's germline CDR1 is GTSNPN and CDR2 SVGIG (reference sequence). The origin of this receptor is a woman between 50 and 59 years old in good health and CMV-seronegative. The chain is built from TRBV30 and TRBJ1-1; no reliable D call. The sequencing sample was made of PBMCs. CDR3 nucleotides: TGTGCCTGGAGTGGAGGGTCATCTTACGCTGAAGCTTTCTTT. It codes for CAWSGGSSYAEAFF.